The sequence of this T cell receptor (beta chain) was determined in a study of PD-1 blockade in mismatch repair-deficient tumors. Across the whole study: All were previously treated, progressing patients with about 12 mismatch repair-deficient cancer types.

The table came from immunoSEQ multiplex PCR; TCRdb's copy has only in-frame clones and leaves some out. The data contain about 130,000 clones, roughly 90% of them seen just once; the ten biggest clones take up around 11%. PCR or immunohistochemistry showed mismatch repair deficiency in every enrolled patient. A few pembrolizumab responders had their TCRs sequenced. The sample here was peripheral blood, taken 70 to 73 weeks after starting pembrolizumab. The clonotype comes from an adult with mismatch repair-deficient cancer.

Written as DNA, the CDR3 is TGTGCCAGCAGTTACTCCGGGACAGGGGAGTCTAGCACAGATACGCAGTATTTT. Translated: CASSYSGTGESSTDTQYF. The chain couples TRBV6-7 to TRBJ2-3; 10 bases fit TRBD1. TRBV6-7 is an ORF, and what it does is uncertain. The V gene end was trimmed by 0 bases and the J gene end by 0 bases; junction bases not matched to a gene: 6. This CDR3 comprises 18 residues.